The clone carrying this T cell receptor (beta chain) was recorded a few times. One entry per CDR3 protein results from TCRdb running MiXCR on the 5' RACE reads. Seen here are more than 600,000 distinct CDR3 sequences, 15% to 20% observed once, and the top ten hold over 10%. This specimen belongs to a study of identical twins. The trim removed 1 base at V and 5 bases at J, leaving 6 bases unmatched. The CDR3 spans 15 residues. Looked up from germline, CDR1 is LGHNA and CDR2 is YNFKEQ. This sample also belongs to another study, concerning T cells expressing NK-cell markers.

The sequence derives from a woman younger than 35 in good health. Source material: PBMCs. The chain uses TRBV4-2 and TRBJ2-5; 8 nucleotides align to TRBD2. The CDR3 bases are TGTGCCAGCAGCCAAGCCTCGGGGGGGCCCGAGACCCAGTACTTC. This encodes CASSQASGGPETQYF.